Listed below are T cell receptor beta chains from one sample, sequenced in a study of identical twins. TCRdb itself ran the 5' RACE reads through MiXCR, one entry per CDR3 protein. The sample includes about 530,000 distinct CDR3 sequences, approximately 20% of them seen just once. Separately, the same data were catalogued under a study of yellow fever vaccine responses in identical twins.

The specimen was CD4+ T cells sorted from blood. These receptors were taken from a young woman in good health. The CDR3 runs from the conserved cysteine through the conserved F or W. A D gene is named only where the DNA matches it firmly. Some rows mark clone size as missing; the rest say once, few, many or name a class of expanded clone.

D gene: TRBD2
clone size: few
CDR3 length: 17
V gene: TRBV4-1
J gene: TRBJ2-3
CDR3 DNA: TGCGCCAGCAGCCAAGTTTTAGCGGGAGTGGGCACAGATACGCAGTATTTT
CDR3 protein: CASSQVLAGVGTDTQYF

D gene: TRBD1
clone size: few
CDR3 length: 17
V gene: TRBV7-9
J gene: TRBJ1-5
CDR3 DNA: TGTGCCAGCAGCTACACAGGGGCTGGATATAGCAATCAGCCCCAGCATTTT
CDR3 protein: CASSYTGAGYSNQPQHF

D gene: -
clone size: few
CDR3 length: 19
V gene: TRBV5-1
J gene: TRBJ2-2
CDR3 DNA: TGCGCCAGCAGCTCGGGCCGGGAAAATGGGATTACGAACACCGGGGAGCTGTTTTTT
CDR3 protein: CASSSGRENGITNTGELFF

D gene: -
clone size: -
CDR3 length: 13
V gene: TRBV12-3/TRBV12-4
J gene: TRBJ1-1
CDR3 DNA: TGTGCCAGCAGACCTCAGGAGGACACTGAAGCTTTCTTT
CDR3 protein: CASRPQEDTEAFF

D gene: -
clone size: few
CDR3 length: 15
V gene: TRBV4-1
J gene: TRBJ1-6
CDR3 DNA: TGCGCCAGCAGCCAAGGTCCGCAGGGCCAATCACCCCTCCACTTT
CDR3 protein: CASSQGPQGQSPLHF

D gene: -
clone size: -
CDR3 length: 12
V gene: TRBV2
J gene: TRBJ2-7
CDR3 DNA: TGTGCCAGCAAGGCGGCGACCTACGAGCAGTACTTC
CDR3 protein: CASKAATYEQYF

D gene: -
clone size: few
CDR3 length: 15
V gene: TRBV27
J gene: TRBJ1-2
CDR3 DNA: TGTGCCAGCAGTTTCGGAAGGCCCAAGGGGTATGGCTACACCTTC
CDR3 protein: CASSFGRPKGYGYTF

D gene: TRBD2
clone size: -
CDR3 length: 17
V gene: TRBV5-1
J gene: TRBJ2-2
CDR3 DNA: TGCGCCAGCAGCTCTGGAGGGACTAGCGGGAGGGCCGGGGAGCTGTTTTTT
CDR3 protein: CASSSGGTSGRAGELFF

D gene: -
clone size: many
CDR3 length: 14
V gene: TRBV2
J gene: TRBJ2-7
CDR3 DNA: TGTGCCAGCACCACTACAGGGAACTCCTACGAGCAGTACTTC
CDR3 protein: CASTTTGNSYEQYF

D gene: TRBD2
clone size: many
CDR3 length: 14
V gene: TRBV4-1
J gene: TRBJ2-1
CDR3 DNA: TGCGCCAGCAGCCAAGTAGGACTAGTCAACGAGCAGTTCTTC
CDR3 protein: CASSQVGLVNEQFF

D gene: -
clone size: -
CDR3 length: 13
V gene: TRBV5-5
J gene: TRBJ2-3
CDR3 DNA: TGTGCCAGCAGCTTCAAGGGAGAGCTTACGCAGTATTTT
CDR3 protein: CASSFKGELTQYF

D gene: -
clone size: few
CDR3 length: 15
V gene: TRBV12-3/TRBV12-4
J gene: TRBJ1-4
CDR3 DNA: TGTGCCAGCGGGAGGCAGGGAGGGAGAGAAGAAAAACTGTTTTTT
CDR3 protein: CASGRQGGREEKLFF

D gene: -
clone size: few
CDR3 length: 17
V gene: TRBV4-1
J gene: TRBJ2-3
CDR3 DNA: TGCGCCAGCAGCCAATATGTTGGCTCACAGGGTTATGATACGCAGTATTTT
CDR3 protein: CASSQYVGSQGYDTQYF

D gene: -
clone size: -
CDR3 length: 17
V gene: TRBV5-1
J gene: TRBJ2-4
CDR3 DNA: TGCGCCAGCAGCTTGGTCGGACAGACTATAGCCAAAAACATTCAGTACTTC
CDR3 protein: CASSLVGQTIAKNIQYF

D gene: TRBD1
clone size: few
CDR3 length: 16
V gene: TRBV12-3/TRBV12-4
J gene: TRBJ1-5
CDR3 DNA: TGTGCCAGCAGTCTCGGAGCCCACAGGGGGAATCAGCCCCAGCATTTT
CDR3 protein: CASSLGAHRGNQPQHF

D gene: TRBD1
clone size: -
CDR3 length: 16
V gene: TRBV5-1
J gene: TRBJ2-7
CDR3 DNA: TGCGCCAGCAGCTTCTCCGGGACAGGCCTAACCTACGAGCAGTACTTC
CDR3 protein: CASSFSGTGLTYEQYF

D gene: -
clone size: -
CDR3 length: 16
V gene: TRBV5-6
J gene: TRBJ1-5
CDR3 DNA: TGTGCCAGCAGCTTGTTCGACACCACGGGCAATCAGCCCCAGCATTTT
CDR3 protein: CASSLFDTTGNQPQHF

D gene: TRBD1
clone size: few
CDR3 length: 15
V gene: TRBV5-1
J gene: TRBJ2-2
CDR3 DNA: TGCGCCAGCCGCCAGAGGACAGGGGACACCGGGGAGCTGTTTTTT
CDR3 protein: CASRQRTGDTGELFF

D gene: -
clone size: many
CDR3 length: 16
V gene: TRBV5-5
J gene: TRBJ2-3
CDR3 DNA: TGTGCCAGCAGCTTGGGGTTTACGGACTTCACAGATACGCAGTATTTT
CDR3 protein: CASSLGFTDFTDTQYF

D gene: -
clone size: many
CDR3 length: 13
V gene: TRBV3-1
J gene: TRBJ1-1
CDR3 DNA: TGCGCCAGCAGCCGACAGGTAAACACTGAAGCTTTCTTT
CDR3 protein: CASSRQVNTEAFF

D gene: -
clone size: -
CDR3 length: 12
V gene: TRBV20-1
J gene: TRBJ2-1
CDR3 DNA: TGCAGTGCTAGATCCGGACAGTTTGAGCAGTTCTTC
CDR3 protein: CSARSGQFEQFF

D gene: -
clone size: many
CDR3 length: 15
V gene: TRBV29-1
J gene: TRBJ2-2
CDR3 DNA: TGCAGCGTTGTAGCTCTGGAGGGGGCGATCCAGGAGCTGTTTTTT
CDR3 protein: CSVVALEGAIQELFF

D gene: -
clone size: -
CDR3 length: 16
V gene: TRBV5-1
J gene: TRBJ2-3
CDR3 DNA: TGCGCCAGCAGCTTGGAGGGGTCCCCTCCCCAAGATACGCAGTATTTT
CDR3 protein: CASSLEGSPPQDTQYF

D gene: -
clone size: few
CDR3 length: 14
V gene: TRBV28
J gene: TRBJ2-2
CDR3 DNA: TGTGCCAGCAGACAACCCCTCGACGCCGGGGAGCTGTTTTTT
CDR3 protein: CASRQPLDAGELFF

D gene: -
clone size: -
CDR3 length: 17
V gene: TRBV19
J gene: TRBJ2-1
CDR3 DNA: TGTGCCAGTAGTAGTCCCTACCTATTGAGCTCCTACAATGAGCAGTTCTTC
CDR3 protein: CASSSPYLLSSYNEQFF

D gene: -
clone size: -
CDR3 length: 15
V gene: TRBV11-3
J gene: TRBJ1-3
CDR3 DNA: TGTGCCAGCAGCTTAGTGACGGGCGCTGGAAACACCATATATTTT
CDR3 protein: CASSLVTGAGNTIYF

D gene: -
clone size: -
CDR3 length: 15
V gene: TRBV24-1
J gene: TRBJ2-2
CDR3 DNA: TGTGCCACCAGTGACCAGGGGACCTACACCGGGGAGCTGTTTTTT
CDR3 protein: CATSDQGTYTGELFF

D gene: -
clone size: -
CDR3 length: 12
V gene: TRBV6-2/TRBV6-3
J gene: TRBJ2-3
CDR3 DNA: TGTGCCAGCAGAGCTTCTGCAGATACGCAGTATTTT
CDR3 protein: CASRASADTQYF

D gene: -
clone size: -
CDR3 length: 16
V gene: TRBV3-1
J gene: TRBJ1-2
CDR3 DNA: TGTGCCAGCAGCCAAGAATGGGGTACGGGGGACTATGGCTACACCTTC
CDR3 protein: CASSQEWGTGDYGYTF

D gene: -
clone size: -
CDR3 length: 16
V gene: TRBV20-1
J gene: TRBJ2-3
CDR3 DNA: TGCAGTGCTAGAGATTGGAGCGGACTAAGCACAGATACGCAGTATTTT
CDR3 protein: CSARDWSGLSTDTQYF

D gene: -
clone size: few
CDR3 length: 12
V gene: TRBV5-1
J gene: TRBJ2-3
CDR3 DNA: TGCGCCAGCAGTGCCCTAGGGGATACGCAGTATTTT
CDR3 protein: CASSALGDTQYF

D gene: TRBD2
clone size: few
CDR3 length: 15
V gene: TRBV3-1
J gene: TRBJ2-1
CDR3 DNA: TGTGCCAGCAGCTACCTAGCGGGAGGTGTCAATGAGCAGTTCTTC
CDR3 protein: CASSYLAGGVNEQFF

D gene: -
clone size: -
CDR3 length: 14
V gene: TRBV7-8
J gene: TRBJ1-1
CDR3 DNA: TGTGCCAGCAGCTTCCTCGGGGGAGACACTGAAGCTTTCTTT
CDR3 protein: CASSFLGGDTEAFF

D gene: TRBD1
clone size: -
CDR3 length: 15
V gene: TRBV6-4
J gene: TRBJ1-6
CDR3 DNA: TGTGCCAGCAGTGACTCGGGACAGGGGATTTCACCCCTCCACTTT
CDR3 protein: CASSDSGQGISPLHF

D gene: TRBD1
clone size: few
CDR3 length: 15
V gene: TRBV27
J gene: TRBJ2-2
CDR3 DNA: TGTGCCAGCAGCACAGGGACAGGGCACACCGGGGAGCTGTTTTTT
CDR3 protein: CASSTGTGHTGELFF

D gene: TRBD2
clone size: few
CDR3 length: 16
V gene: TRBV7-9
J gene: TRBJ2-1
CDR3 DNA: TGTGCCAGCAGCTCCCGACTAGCGGGAGCCTACAATGAGCAGTTCTTC
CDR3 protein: CASSSRLAGAYNEQFF

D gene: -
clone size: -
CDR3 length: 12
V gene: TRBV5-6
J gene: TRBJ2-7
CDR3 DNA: TGTGCCAGCAGCTTACCGGGTTCGGGGCAGTACTTC
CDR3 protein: CASSLPGSGQYF

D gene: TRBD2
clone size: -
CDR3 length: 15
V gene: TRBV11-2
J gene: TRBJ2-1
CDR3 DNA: TGTGCCAGCAGCTTAGTTGCGGGACTAAACAATGAGCAGTTCTTC
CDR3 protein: CASSLVAGLNNEQFF

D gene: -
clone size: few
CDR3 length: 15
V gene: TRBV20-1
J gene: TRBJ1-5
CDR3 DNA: TGCAGTGCCCCCGTCCCCGGGCTGAGCAATCAGCCCCAGCATTTT
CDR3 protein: CSAPVPGLSNQPQHF

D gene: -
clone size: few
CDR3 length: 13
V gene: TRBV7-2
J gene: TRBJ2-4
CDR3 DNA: TGTGCCAGCAGCGGGATAGCCAAAAACATTCAGTACTTC
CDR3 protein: CASSGIAKNIQYF

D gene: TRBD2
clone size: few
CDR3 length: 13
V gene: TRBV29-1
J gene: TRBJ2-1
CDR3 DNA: TGCAGCGTTCCGGGACTAGCCTACAATGAGCAGTTCTTC
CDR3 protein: CSVPGLAYNEQFF

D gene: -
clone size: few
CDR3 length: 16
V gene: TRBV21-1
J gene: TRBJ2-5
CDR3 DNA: TGTGCCAGCAGCAAAGGCTCGCGGGGGGGCCGAGAGACCCAGTACTTC
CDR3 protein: CASSKGSRGGRETQYF

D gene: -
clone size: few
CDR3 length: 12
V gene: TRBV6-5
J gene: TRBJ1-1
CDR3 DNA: TGTGCCAGCGGCAGGGGGAACACTGAAGCTTTCTTT
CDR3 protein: CASGRGNTEAFF

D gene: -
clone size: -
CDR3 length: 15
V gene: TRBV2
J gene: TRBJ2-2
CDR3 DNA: TGTGCCAGCAGTGGGGCAGGGGCGAACACCGGGGAGCTGTTTTTT
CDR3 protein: CASSGAGANTGELFF

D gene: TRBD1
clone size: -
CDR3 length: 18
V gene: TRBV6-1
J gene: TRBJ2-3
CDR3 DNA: TGTGCCAGCAGAACCGGGACAGGGGCGACGGGCAGGAGAGATACGCAGTATTTT
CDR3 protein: CASRTGTGATGRRDTQYF

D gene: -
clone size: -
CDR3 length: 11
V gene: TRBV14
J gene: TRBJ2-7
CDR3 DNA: TGTGCCAGCAGCTCCGGGCTCGAGCAGTACTTC
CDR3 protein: CASSSGLEQYF

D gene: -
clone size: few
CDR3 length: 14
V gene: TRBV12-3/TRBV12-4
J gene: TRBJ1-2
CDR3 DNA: TGTGCCAGCAGTTTGGGTCAGGGAGCGGATGGCTACACCTTC
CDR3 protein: CASSLGQGADGYTF

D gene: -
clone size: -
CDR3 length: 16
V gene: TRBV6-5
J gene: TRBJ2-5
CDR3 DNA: TGTGCCAGCAGTTCCCCGTGGGGGGCTCTCCAAGAGACCCAGTACTTC
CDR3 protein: CASSSPWGALQETQYF

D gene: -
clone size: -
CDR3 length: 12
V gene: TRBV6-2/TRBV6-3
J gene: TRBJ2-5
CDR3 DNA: TGTGCCAGCAGTTATTCGCCGGAGACCCAGTACTTC
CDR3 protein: CASSYSPETQYF